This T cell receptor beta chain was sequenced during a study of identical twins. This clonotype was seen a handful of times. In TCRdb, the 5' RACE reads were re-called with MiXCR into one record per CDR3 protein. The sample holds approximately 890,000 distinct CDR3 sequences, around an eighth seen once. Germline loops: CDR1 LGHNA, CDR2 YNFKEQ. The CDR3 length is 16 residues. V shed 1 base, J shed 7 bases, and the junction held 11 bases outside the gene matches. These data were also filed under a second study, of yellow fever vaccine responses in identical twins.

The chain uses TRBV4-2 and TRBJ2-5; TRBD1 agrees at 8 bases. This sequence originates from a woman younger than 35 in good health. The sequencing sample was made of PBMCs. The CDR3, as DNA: TGTGCCAGCAGCCAAGGCTGGACAGGGTCGGTCGGGACCCAGTACTTC. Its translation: CASSQGWTGSVGTQYF.